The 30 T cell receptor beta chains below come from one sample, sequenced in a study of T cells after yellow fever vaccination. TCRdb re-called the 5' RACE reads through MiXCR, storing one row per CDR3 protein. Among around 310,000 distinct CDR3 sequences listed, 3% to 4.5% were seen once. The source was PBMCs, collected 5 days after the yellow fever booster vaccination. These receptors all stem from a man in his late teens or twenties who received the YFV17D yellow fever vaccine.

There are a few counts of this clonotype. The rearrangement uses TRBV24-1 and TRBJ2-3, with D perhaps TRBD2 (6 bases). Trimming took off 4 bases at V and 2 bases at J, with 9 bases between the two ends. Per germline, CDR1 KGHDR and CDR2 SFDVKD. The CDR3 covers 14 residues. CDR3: CATSDGGITDTQYF. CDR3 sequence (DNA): TGTGCCACCAGTGACGGGGGAATCACAGATACGCAGTATTTT.

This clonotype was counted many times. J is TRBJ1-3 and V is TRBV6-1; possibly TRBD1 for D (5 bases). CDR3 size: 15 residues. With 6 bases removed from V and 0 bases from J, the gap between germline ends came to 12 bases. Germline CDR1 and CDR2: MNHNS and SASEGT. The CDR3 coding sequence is TGTGCCAGCAGGGAGACAGCAGTCTCTGGAAACACCATATATTTT. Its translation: CASRETAVSGNTIYF.

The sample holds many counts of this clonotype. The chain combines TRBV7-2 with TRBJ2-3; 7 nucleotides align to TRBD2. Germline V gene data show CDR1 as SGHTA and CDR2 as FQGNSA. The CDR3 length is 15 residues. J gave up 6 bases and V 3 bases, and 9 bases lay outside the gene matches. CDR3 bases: TGTGCCAGCAGCTTTAGGGCGGGGGTGCGGGATACGCAGTATTTT. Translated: CASSFRAGVRDTQYF.

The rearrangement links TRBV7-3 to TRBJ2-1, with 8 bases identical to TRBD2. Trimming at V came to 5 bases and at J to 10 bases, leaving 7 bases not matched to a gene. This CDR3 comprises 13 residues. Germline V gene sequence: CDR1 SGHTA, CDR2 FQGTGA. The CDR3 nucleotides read TGTGCCAGCAGCATTACGGGGGGGCTCGAGCAGTTCTTC. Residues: CASSITGGLEQFF.

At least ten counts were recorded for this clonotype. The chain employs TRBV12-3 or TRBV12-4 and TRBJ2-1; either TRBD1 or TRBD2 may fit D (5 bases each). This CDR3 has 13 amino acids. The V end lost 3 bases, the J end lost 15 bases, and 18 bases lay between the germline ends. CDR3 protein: CASSFYSGTASFF. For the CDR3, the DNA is TGTGCCAGCAGTTTCTATTCCGGGACCGCATCGTTCTTC.

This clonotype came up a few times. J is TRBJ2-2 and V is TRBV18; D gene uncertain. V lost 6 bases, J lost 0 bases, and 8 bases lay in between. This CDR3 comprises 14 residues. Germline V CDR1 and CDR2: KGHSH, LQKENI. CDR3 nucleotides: TGTGCCAGCTCTGAGAGCCCGAACACCGGGGAGCTGTTTTTT. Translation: CASSESPNTGELFF.

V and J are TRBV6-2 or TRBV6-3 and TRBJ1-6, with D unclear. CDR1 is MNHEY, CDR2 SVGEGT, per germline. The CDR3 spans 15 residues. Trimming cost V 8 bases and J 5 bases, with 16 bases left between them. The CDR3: CASGAVYYDNSPLHF. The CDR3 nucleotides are TGTGCCAGCGGCGCGGTGTACTATGATAATTCACCCCTCCACTTT.

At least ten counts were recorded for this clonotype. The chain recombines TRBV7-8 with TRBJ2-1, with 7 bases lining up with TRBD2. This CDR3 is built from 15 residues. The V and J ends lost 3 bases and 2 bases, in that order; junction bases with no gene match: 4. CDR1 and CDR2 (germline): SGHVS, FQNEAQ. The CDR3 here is CASSFSGGAYNEQFF. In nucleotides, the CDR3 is TGTGCCAGCAGCTTTAGTGGGGGGGCCTACAATGAGCAGTTCTTC.

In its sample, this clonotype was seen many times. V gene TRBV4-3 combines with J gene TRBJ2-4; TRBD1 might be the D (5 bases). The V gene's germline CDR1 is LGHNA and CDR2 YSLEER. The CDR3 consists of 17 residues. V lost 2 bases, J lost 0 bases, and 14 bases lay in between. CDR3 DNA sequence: TGCGCCAGCAGCCAAACGACGGACACCCTAGCCAAAAACATTCAGTACTTC. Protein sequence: CASSQTTDTLAKNIQYF.

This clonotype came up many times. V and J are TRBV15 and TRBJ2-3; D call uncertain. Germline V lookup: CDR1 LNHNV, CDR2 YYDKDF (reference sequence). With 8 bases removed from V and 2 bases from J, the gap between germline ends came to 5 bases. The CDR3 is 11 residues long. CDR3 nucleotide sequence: TGTGCCACCCCTCCCACAGATACGCAGTATTTT. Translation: CATPPTDTQYF.

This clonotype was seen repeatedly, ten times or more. This CDR3 is CASSYNTGELFF. DNA for the CDR3: TGTGCCAGCAGCTATAACACCGGGGAGCTGTTTTTT. This chain joins TRBV7-9 and TRBJ2-2; D unclear. Germline values: CDR1 SEHNR, CDR2 FQNEAQ (reference sequence). Trimming took 4 bases from V and 2 from J, leaving 2 bases between them. The CDR3 contains 12 residues.

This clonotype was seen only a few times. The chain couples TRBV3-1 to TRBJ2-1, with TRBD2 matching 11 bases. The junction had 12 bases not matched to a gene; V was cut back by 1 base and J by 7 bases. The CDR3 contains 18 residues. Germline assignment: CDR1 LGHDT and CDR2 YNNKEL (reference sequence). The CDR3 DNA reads TGTGCCAGCAGCCAAGTCACTAGCGGGGGCCTCTGGGGGAATGAGCAGTTCTTC. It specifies CASSQVTSGGLWGNEQFF.

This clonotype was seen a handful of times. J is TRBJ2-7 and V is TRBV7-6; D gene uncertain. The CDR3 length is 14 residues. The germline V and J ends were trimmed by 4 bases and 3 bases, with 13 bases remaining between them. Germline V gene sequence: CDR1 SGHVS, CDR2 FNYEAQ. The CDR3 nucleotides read TGTGCCAGCAGCTCCTCTATGTCCTTCTACGAGCAGTACTTC. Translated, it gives CASSSSMSFYEQYF.

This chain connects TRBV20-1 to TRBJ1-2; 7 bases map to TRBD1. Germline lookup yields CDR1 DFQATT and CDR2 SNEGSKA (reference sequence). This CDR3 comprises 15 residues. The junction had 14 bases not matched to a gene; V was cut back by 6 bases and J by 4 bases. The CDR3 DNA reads TGCAGTGCGACTCCGGGACAGACTCACCTCTATGGCTACACCTTC. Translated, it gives CSATPGQTHLYGYTF.

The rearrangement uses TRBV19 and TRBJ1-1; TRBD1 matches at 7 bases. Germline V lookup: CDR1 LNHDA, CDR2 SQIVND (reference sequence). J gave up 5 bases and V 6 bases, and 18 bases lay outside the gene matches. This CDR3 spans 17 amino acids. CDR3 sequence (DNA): TGTGCCAGTAGGAACTGGGACAGTACACCGGTAAATACTGAAGCTTTCTTT. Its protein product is CASRNWDSTPVNTEAFF.

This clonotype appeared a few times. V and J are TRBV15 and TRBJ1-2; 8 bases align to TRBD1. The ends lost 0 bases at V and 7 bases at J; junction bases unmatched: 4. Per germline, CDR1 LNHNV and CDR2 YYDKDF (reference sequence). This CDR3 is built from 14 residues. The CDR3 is CATSRDRDRTGYTF. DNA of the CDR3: TGTGCCACCAGCAGAGATAGGGACAGGACTGGCTACACCTTC.

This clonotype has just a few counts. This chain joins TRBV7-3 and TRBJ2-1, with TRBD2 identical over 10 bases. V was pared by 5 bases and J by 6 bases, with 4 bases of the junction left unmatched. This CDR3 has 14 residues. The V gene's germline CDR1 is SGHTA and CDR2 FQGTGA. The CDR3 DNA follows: TGTGCCAGCAGCGTACTAGCGGGGACCAATGAGCAGTTCTTC. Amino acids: CASSVLAGTNEQFF.

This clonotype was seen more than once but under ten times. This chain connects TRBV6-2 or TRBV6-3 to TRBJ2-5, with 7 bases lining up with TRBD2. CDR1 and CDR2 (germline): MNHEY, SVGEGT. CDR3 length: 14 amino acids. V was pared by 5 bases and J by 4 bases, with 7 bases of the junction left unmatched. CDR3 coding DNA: TGTGCCAGCAGTACCGGGGGGTCCGGAGAGACCCAGTACTTC. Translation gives CASSTGGSGETQYF.

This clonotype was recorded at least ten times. The CDR3: CASRPGVLNTEAFF. CDR3 sequence (DNA): TGTGCCAGTAGACCCGGGGTGTTGAACACTGAAGCTTTCTTT. The rearrangement uses TRBV19 and TRBJ1-1; D is uncertain. The CDR3 has 14 residues. Germline CDR1 reads LNHDA; CDR2 reads SQIVND (reference sequence). V was pared by 6 bases and J by 0 bases, with 11 bases between.

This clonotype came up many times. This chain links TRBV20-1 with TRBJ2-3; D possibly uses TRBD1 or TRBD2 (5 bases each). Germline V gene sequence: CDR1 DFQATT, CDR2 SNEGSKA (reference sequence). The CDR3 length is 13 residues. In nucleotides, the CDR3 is TGCAGCACACGGGACCTCTCAAGAGATACGCAGTATTTT. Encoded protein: CSTRDLSRDTQYF.

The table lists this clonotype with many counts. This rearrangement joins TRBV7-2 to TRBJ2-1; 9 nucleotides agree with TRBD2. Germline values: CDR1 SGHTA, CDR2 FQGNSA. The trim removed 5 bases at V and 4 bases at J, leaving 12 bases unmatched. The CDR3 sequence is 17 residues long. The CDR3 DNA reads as TGTGCCAGCAGCCCCGCCCCTACTAGCGGGTTTTACAATGAGCAGTTCTTC. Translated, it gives CASSPAPTSGFYNEQFF.

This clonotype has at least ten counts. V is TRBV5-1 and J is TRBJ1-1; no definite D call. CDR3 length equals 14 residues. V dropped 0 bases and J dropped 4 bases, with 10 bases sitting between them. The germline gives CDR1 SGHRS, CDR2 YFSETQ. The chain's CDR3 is CASSLGLGRTEAFF. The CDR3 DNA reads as TGCGCCAGCAGCTTGGGGCTGGGTCGCACTGAAGCTTTCTTT.

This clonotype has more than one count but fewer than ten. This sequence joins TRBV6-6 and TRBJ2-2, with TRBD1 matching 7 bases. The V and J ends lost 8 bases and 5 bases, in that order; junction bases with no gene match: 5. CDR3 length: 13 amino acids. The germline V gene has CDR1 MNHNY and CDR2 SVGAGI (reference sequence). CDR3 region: CASRDRLTGELFF. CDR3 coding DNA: TGTGCCAGCCGGGACAGATTAACCGGGGAGCTGTTTTTT.

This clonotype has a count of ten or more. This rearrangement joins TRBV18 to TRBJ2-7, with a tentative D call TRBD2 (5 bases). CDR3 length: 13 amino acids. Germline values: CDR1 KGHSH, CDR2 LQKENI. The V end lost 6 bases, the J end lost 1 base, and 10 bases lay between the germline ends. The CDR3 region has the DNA TGTGCCAGCTCGGACGGGGTTTCCTACGAGCAGTACTTC. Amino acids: CASSDGVSYEQYF.

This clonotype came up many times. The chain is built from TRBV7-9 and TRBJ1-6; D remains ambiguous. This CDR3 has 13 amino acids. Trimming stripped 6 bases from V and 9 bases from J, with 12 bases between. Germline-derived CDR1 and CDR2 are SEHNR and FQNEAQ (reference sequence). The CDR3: CASSGVTASPLHF. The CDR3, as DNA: TGTGCCAGCAGTGGGGTCACGGCTTCACCCCTCCACTTT. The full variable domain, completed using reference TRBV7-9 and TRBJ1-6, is DTGVSQNPRHKITKRGQNVTFRCDPISEHNRLYWYRQTLGQGPEFLTYFQNEAQLEKSRLLSDRFSAERPKGSFSTLEIQRTEQGDSAMYLCASSGVTASPLHFGNGTRLTVT.

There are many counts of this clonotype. The CDR3 here is CASSYRGYTEAFF. The CDR3 DNA follows: TGTGCCAGCAGTTACCGAGGTTACACTGAAGCTTTCTTT. The V call is TRBV6-5, the J call TRBJ1-1; D is undetermined. Trimming shortened V by 2 bases and J by 3 bases, and 7 bases separated the two germline ends. The CDR3 contains 13 residues. Looked up from germline, CDR1 is MNHEY and CDR2 is SVGAGI.

For the CDR3, the DNA is TGTGCCAGCAGCTTGTATGGGACTAGCGACGAGCAGTACGTC. It encodes CASSLYGTSDEQYV. This chain uses TRBV7-2 with TRBJ2-7; 10 bases align to TRBD2. This CDR3 contains 14 residues. The junction had 4 bases not matched to a gene; V was cut back by 3 bases and J by 5 bases. Germline V gene data show CDR1 as SGHTA and CDR2 as FQGNSA.

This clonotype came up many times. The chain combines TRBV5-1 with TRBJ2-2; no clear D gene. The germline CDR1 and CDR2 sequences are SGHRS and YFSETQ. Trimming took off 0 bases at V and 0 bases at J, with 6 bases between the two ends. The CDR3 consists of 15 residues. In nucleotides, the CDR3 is TGCGCCAGCAGCTTGGATGATCCGAACACCGGGGAGCTGTTTTTT. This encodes CASSLDDPNTGELFF. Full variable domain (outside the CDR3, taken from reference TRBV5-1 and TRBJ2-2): KAGVTQTPRYLIKTRGQQVTLSCSPISGHRSVSWYQQTPGQGLQFLFEYFSETQRNKGNFPGRFSGRQFSNSRSEMNVSTLELGDSALYLCASSLDDPNTGELFFGEGSRLTVL.

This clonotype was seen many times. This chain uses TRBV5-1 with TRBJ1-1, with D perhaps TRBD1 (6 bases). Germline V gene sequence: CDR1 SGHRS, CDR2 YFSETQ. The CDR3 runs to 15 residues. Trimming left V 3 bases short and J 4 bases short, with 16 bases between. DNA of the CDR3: TGCGCCAGCAGCTCAGACCCACAGGGTACCACTGAAGCTTTCTTT. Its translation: CASSSDPQGTTEAFF.

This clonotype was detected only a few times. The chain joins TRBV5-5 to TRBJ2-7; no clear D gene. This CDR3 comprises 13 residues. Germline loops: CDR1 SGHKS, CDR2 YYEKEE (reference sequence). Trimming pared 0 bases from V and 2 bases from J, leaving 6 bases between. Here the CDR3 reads CASSLVVTYEQYV. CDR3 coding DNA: TGTGCCAGCAGCTTGGTAGTGACCTACGAGCAGTACGTC.